The following is a T cell receptor beta chain sequence with its context. Antigen specificity is unknown. This CDR3 spans 15 amino acids. Germline CDR1 reads WNHNN; CDR2 reads SYGVQD (reference sequence). The data originate from a study of T cells expressing NK-cell markers. Study as a whole: The eight sequenced donors comprised seven who were HCMV-seropositive and one who was seronegative.

TCR beta cDNA was made by 5'RACE template switching with UMIs. TCRdb reworked the 5' RACE reads into one entry per CDR3 protein, no DNA. Its clone listing holds approximately 550,000 distinct CDR3 sequences. Study outcomes and limitations: Leadership of the CD3+CD56-NKG2C+ fraction also belonged to these clonotypes in several donors. In a group of several donors, dominant NKG2C+ clonotypes represented 1.0-7.0% of CD8+ T cells.

The sample comprised blood T cells: a sorted CD56 or NKG2C T cell subset, CD4+ or CD8+ T cells, or bulk PBMC T cells (not recorded which). This clonotype was obtained from a man younger than 30 in good health. The chain links TRBV10-1 to TRBJ1-1. The CDR3 protein is CASSEGQIMNTEAFF.